Sequencing of this TCR beta chain was carried out in a study of blood T cells in healthy people across ages. The CDR3 is 15 residues long. Trimming left V 1 base short and J 5 bases short, with 11 bases between. For the second PCR, which ran for roughly 6 to 12 cycles, a sample-barcoded 5' primer and a J-beta primer mix were used. A single record per CDR3 protein comes from TCRdb applying MiXCR to the 5' RACE reads. Among over 750,000 distinct CDR3 sequences listed, 20% to 30% were seen once. This clonotype has just a few counts. This same sample was also taken into another study, of T cells of mothers and their children.

The genes are TRBV12-3 or TRBV12-4 and TRBJ1-4, with D unclear. Sequences were obtained from blood. This sequence was found in a boy aged 5 to 17 in good health. The CDR3 region is CASSLVRGWNEKLFF. The CDR3 nucleotides are TGTGCCAGCAGTTTAGTCCGAGGGTGGAATGAAAAACTGTTTTTT.